This TCR beta chain is from a study of CD8 T cells in Susac syndrome (dated by TCRdb to about 2019). Regarding the study in general: Among the sequenced Susac syndrome patients, 5 or 6 had clinically active disease and about eight were in clinical remission. Susac syndrome patients were therapy-naive, on corticosteroids (some also receiving IVIg), or on IVIg alone at blood withdrawal. The study used repertoire sequencing to test whether antigen drove CD8+ T cell activation and differentiation in Susac syndrome.

High-throughput TCR beta sequencing profiled peripheral blood CD8+ and CD4+ T cells from healthy donors, Susac syndrome patients and multiple sclerosis patients. The Susac syndrome patients fulfilled recently defined diagnostic criteria for either definite or probable disease. Bulk CD8+ and CD4+ T cells were purified by magnetic negative isolation, while CD8+ TEMRA cells were enriched using FACS. Blood was collected in EDTA tubes and processed within 24 hours, with PBMCs isolated through density gradient centrifugation. PBMCs intended for TCR sequencing were cryopreserved in liquid nitrogen and thawed later in a water bath at 37 degrees C. The sorted or isolated CD4+, CD8+ and CD8+ TEMRA cells had a purity of 90% or higher. What the authors observed across the whole study: The TCR sequencing and HLA analysis was acknowledged to have included a relatively small number of individuals. No clonal expansion was detected in the CD4+ T cell repertoire of Susac syndrome patients.

RNA was extracted using the RNeasy kit, and about 0.45 to 1 microgram was reverse transcribed with random hexamers. The immunoSEQ multiplex PCR assay, covering 54 Vbeta and 13 Jbeta segments, was used to amplify TCR beta CDR3 regions. PCR amplification bias was corrected using a synthetic template baseline for primer optimization and computational correction. The source study handled its data this way. Reads were assigned to V, D and J genes according to IMGT and analyzed in immunoSEQ Analyzer, with only productive sequences retained. Clonality was calculated as one minus the Shannon entropy normalized by log2 of the number of productive unique sequences. Public and private clones were assessed among the 100 most prevalent clones of each patient and control. Clones were defined as Susac-specific when absent from the healthy and MS cohorts, from 1052 published viral clones and from other ImmuneACCESS disease sequences. TCRdb cleaned the public reads at Q25 with fastp, built clones with MiXCR and kept in-frame beta chains. When rows share a CDR3 protein, they turn into one entry using the most common DNA and genes. The V and J calls reflect TCRdb's pipeline rather than the authors' work. For this sample there are a few hundred thousand distinct CDR3 sequences; 94% appear just once. In total, the top ten clones hold around 0.15% of the sample.

V sheds 5 bases and J sheds 2 bases, leaving 14 bases between their ends. The CDR3 covers 15 residues, taking in both the cysteine and the phenylalanine. Only the CDR3 region is kept as DNA, spanning 45 bases read in frame from base 1. The germline V gene encodes CDR1 SGHAT and CDR2 FQNNGV. Only one count was recorded for this clonotype. Which antigen it targets is not known. Per-base quality was not reported, and no clone a single base away is much larger than it. Single-read evidence is weak. The clonotype comes from a human donor with Susac syndrome. The V and J genes are TRBV11-2 and TRBJ2-3, with a tentative D gene TRBD1 over 5 matching bases. Material: CD4+ T cells from PBMCs. The base sequence is TGTGCCAGCAGCCCGCAGACAGCGACCACAGATACGCAGTATTTT. Its product reads: CASSPQTATTDTQYF. The variable domain in full, with residues beyond the CDR3 obtained from the reference TRBV11-2 and TRBJ2-3 genes, is EAGVAQSPRYKIIEKRQSVAFWCNPISGHATLYWYQQILGQGPKLLIQFQNNGVVDDSQLPKDRFSAERLKGVDSTLKIQPAKLEDSAVYLCASSPQTATTDTQYFGPGTRLTVL.